This TCR beta chain came from a study of shared T cell receptors in the human thymus. The assay was immunoSEQ multiplex PCR, and TCRdb's table has in-frame clones only and misses some. Of hundreds of thousands of clones listed, 95% are singletons. In its sample, this clone was seen once. Germline values: CDR1 LNHDA, CDR2 SQIVND (reference sequence). This CDR3 comprises 13 residues. V was clipped by 6 bases and J by 1 base, with 9 bases between them. Sample: thymocytes. The TCR sequence derives from a human donor. The chain is built from TRBV19 and TRBJ2-5; D not resolved. The CDR3 DNA reads as TGTGCCAGTAGGTCGGTGGGCCAAGAGACCCAGTACTTC. It specifies CASRSVGQETQYF.